This T cell receptor beta chain originates from a study of T cell clusters in autoimmune cytopenias. TRB rearrangements were amplified by touch-down multiplex PCR with mixed TRB-A/B primers. TCRdb processed the multiplex PCR reads again and assigns one entry to each CDR3 protein, with no DNA. The sample totals roughly 8,100 distinct CDR3 sequences; its top ten clones hold around 5.4%. This clonotype is called medium-sized based on its frequency. TRB amplification used roughly 250 ng of peripheral blood genomic DNA. CDR1 and CDR2 (germline): MNHEY, SMNVEV (reference sequence). This CDR3 has 12 amino acids.

Specimen: peripheral blood. V gene TRBV27 combines with J gene TRBJ2-5; without DNA, the TCRdb call of TRBD1 cannot be checked. This receptor was taken from a human donor with an autoimmune cytopenia or autoimmune hepatitis (not recorded which). CDR3 residues: CASHDRGETQYF.